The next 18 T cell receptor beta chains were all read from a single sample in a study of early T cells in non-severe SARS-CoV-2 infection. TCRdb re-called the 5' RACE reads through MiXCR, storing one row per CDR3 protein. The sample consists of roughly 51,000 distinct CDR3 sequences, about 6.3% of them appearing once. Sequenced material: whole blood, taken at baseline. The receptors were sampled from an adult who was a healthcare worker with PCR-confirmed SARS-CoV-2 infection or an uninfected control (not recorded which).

CDR3 region: CAWSPGYYGYTF. CDR3 bases: TGTGCCTGGAGCCCAGGGTACTATGGCTACACCTTC. The chain carries TRBV30 and TRBJ1-2; weak D call: TRBD1 (5 bases). With 3 bases removed from V and 3 bases from J, the gap between germline ends came to 8 bases. CDR1 is GTSNPN and CDR2 is SVGIG in the germline V gene (reference sequence). The length of the CDR3 is 12 residues.

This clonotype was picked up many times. For the CDR3, the DNA is TGCAGCGTTTGGGGGGCTATCGACTACGAGCAGTACTTC. Translating gives CSVWGAIDYEQYF. The rearrangement uses TRBV29-1 and TRBJ2-7, with D possibly called TRBD1 or TRBD2 (6 bases each). Germline CDR1 reads SQVTM; CDR2 reads ANQGSEA. The CDR3 extends over 13 amino acids. Between the trimmed V and J ends, which lost 5 bases and 3 bases, there was a span of 14 bases.

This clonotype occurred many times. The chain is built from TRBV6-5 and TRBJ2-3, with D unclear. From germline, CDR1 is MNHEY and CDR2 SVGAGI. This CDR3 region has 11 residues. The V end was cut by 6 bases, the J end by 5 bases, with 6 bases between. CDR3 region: CASSPGDTQYF. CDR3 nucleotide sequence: TGTGCCAGCAGCCCTGGAGATACGCAGTATTTT.

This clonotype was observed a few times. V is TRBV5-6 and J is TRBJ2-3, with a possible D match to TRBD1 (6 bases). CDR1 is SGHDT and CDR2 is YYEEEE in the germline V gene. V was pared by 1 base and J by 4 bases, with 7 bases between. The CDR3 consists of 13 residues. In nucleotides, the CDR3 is TGTGCCAGCAGCTTGAAGGGGGCAGATACGCAGTATTTT. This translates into CASSLKGADTQYF. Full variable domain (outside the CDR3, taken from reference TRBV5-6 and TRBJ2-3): DAGVTQSPTHLIKTRGQQVTLRCSPKSGHDTVSWYQQALGQGPQFIFQYYEEEERQRGNFPDRFSGHQFPNYSSELNVNALLLGDSALYLCASSLKGADTQYFGPGTRLTVL.

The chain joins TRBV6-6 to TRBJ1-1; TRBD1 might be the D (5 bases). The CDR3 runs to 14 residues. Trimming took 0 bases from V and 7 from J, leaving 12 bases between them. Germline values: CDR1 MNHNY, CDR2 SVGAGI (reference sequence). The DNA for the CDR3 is TGTGCCAGCAGTTACTCAGGGGCAGCCGGTGAAGCTTTCTTT. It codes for CASSYSGAAGEAFF.

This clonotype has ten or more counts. For the CDR3, the DNA is TGCGCCAGCAGCCAGGGACGGTATAATTCACCCCTCCACTTT. Its protein is CASSQGRYNSPLHF. The chain combines TRBV4-3 with TRBJ1-6; D may be TRBD1 (5 bases). The ends were cut back, 3 bases at V and 4 bases at J, with 7 bases in the middle. Germline assignment: CDR1 LGHNA and CDR2 YSLEER. CDR3 length: 14 amino acids.

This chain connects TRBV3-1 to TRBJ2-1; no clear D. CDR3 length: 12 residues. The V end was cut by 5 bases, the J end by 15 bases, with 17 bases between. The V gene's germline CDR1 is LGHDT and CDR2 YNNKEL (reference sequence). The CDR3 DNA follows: TGTGCCAGCAGCAAAGGGCTCACTAAGCCGTTCTTC. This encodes CASSKGLTKPFF.

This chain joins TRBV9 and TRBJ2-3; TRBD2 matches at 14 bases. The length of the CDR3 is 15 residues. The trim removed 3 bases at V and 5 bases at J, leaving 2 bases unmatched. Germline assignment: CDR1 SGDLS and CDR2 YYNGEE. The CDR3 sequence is CASSAGTSGGDTQYF. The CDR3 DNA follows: TGTGCCAGCAGCGCCGGGACTAGCGGGGGAGATACGCAGTATTTT. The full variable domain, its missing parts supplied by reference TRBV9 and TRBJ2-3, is DSGVTQTPKHLITATGQRVTLRCSPRSGDLSVYWYQQSLDQGLQFLIQYYNGEERAKGNILERFSAQQFPDLHSELNLSSLELGDSALYFCASSAGTSGGDTQYFGPGTRLTVL.

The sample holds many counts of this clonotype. The CDR3 loop is CASSQETGSVYEQYF. The CDR3 region has the DNA TGTGCCAGCAGCCAAGAGACAGGCAGCGTCTACGAGCAGTACTTC. The rearrangement uses TRBV14 and TRBJ2-7, with D maybe TRBD1 (6 bases). V lost 0 bases to trimming and J lost 3 bases, with 12 bases between them. The CDR3 loop spans 15 amino acids. Germline V CDR1 and CDR2: SGHDN, FVKESK.

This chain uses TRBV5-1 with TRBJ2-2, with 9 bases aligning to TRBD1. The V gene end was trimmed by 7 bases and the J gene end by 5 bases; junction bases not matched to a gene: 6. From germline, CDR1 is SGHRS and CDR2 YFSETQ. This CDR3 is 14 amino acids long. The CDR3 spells CASSRDRETGELFF. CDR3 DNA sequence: TGCGCCAGCTCCCGGGACAGGGAAACCGGGGAGCTGTTTTTT.

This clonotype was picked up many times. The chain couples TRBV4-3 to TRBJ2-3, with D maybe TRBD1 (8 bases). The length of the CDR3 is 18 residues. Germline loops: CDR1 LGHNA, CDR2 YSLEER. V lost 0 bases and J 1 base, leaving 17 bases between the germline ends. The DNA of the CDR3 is TGCGCCAGCAGCCAAGATAACAGGGGGGGCCTTGGCACAGATACGCAGTATTTT. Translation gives CASSQDNRGGLGTDTQYF.

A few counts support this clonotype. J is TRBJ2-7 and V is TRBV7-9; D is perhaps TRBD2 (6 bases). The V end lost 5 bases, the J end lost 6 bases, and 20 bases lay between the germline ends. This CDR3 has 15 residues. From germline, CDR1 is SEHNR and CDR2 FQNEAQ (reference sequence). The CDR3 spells CASSPIVGGASEQYF. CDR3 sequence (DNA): TGTGCCAGCAGCCCCATCGTCGGCGGGGCGTCCGAGCAGTACTTC.

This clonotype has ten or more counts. DNA for the CDR3: TGTGCCAGCAGCTACCCCAGCGGGGGGGACAATGAGCAGTTCTTC. Protein: CASSYPSGGDNEQFF. V is TRBV5-4 and J is TRBJ2-1, with 10 bases lining up with TRBD2. The V gene end was trimmed by 3 bases and the J gene end by 5 bases; junction bases not matched to a gene: 5. The germline V gene has CDR1 SGHNT and CDR2 YYREEE (reference sequence). The CDR3 has 15 amino acids.

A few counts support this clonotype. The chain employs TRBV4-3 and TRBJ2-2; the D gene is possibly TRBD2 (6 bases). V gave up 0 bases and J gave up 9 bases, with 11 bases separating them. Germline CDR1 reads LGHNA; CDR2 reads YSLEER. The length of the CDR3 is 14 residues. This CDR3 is CASSQDGGTWELFF. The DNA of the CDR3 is TGCGCCAGCAGCCAAGATGGGGGGACCTGGGAGCTGTTTTTT.

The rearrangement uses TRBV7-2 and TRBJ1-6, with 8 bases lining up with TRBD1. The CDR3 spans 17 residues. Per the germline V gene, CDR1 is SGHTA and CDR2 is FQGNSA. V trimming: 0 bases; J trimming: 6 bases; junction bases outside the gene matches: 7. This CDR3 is CASSLATGGFGNSPLHF. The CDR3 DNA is TGTGCCAGCAGCTTAGCTACAGGGGGGTTTGGTAATTCACCCCTCCACTTT. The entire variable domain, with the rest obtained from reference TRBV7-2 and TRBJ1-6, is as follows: GAGVSQSPSNKVTEKGKDVELRCDPISGHTALYWYRQSLGQGLEFLIYFQGNSAPDKSGLPSDRFSAERTGGSVSTLTIQRTQQEDSAVYLCASSLATGGFGNSPLHFGNGTRLTVT.

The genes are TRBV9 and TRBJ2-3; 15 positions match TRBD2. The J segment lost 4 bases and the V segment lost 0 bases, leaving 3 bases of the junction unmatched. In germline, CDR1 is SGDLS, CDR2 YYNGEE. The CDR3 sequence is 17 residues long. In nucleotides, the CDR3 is TGTGCCAGCAGCGTAGAGGGACTAGCGGGGGGCGCAGATACGCAGTATTTT. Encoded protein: CASSVEGLAGGADTQYF.

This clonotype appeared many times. The CDR3 protein is CASSKCLTRSYGYTF. CDR3 in DNA: TGTGCCAGCAGCAAATGCTTGACGCGTTCCTATGGCTACACCTTC. The chain couples TRBV21-1 to TRBJ1-2. TRBV21-1 is shown as a pseudogene. CDR3 length: 15 residues.

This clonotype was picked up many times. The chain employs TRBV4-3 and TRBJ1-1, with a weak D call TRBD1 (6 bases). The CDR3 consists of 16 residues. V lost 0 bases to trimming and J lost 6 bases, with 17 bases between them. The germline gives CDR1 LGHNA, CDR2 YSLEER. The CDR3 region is CASSQDRRQEYAEAFF. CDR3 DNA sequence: TGCGCCAGCAGCCAAGATCGTAGACAGGAGTACGCTGAAGCTTTCTTT.